Below are 20 T cell receptor beta chains sequenced from a single sample in a study of blood T cell repertoires in COVID-19. Only in-frame clones appear in the TCRdb table, and some are missing; sequencing was by immunoSEQ multiplex PCR. The sample lists fewer than 250,000 clones, around 83% occurring once. The sequenced sample was peripheral blood. These receptor sequences come from a man aged 35 to 55 with acute or convalescent COVID-19.

This clone was seen only a few times. The chain carries TRBV6-5 and TRBJ1-3; D possibly corresponds to TRBD1 (5 bases). CDR1 and CDR2 (germline): MNHEY, SVGAGI. The V end lost 8 bases, the J end lost 3 bases, and 14 bases lay between the germline ends. The CDR3 consists of 14 residues. The CDR3 sequence is CASRGGTGGNTIYF. The DNA of the CDR3 is TGTGCCAGCCGGGGCGGGACGGGTGGAAACACCATATATTTT.

The CDR3 is CASRTSGAQYF. In DNA form, the CDR3 reads TGTGCCAGTAGGACTAGCGGGGCGCAGTATTTT. This sequence joins TRBV19 and TRBJ2-3, with 11 bases that match TRBD2. The J segment lost 10 bases and the V segment lost 6 bases, leaving 0 bases of the junction unmatched. Germline V gene lookup returns CDR1 LNHDA and CDR2 SQIVND (reference sequence). The CDR3 consists of 11 residues.

The V call is TRBV19, the J call TRBJ1-1, with TRBD1 identical over 8 bases. The CDR3 totals 15 residues. Trimming removed 5 bases from V and 4 bases from J; junction bases left unmatched: 9. Per germline, CDR1 LNHDA and CDR2 SQIVND (reference sequence). CDR3 bases: TGTGCCAGTAGTTCCCAAAGGACAGGGCCCACTGAAGCTTTCTTT. It encodes CASSSQRTGPTEAFF.

This clone occurred once. The chain links TRBV9 to TRBJ2-7, with 8 positions matching TRBD1. After removal of 3 bases from V and 2 bases from J, the junction contained 7 bases not matched to a gene. Germline values: CDR1 SGDLS, CDR2 YYNGEE. The CDR3 consists of 15 residues. This CDR3 is CASSAGTGQAYEQYF. CDR3 DNA sequence: TGTGCCAGCAGCGCGGGGACAGGTCAGGCCTACGAGCAGTACTTC.

The chain is built from TRBV19 and TRBJ1-1; D remains ambiguous. Germline CDR1 is LNHDA and CDR2 is SQIVND (reference sequence). This CDR3 comprises 15 residues. Between the trimmed V and J ends, which lost 5 bases and 4 bases, there was a span of 17 bases. Here the CDR3 reads CASSPYGGIGTEAFF. CDR3 nucleotide sequence: TGTGCCAGTAGTCCGTATGGAGGGATCGGCACTGAAGCTTTCTTT.

The chain combines TRBV24-1 with TRBJ2-7, with D possibly TRBD1 on 6 matching bases. The CDR3 is 13 amino acids. V was shortened by 6 bases and J by 2 bases, with 10 bases between the two germline ends. CDR1 is KGHDR and CDR2 is SFDVKD in the germline V gene. CDR3 nucleotides: TGTGCCACCAGTTTAACAGGGACCTACGAGCAGTACTTC. It specifies CATSLTGTYEQYF.

With regard to this clone: Compared with germline, one end of the junction differs, possibly owing to a read error. The V call is TRBV3-1 (or the pseudogene TRBV3-2), the J call TRBJ2-1; D unresolved. CDR3 size: 12 residues. Per germline, CDR1 LGHDT and CDR2 YNNKEL (reference sequence). CDR3 bases: TGTGCCAGCACCCAAGGGTACTCTGAGCAGTTCTTC. Amino acid sequence: CASTQGYSEQFF.

J is TRBJ2-1 and V is TRBV6-6, with a tentative D call TRBD2 (6 bases). CDR1 MNHNY and CDR2 SVGAGI come from the germline V gene (reference sequence). The CDR3 is made up of 13 amino acids. V was trimmed by 3 bases and J by 9 bases, leaving 12 bases between them. This CDR3 reads CASSYGGYIEQFF. The CDR3 nucleotides are TGTGCCAGCAGTTATGGGGGGTATATTGAGCAGTTCTTC.

The rearrangement joins TRBV6-2 or TRBV6-3 to TRBJ1-6; D uncertain. CDR1 is MNHEY and CDR2 is SVGEGT in the germline V gene. Deletions cut 2 bases from V and 7 bases from J, with 12 bases between. This CDR3 contains 15 residues. CDR3 amino acids: CASSYPPRWNSPLHF. CDR3 DNA: TGTGCCAGCAGTTACCCTCCTAGGTGGAATTCACCCCTCCACTTT.

V gene TRBV30 combines with J gene TRBJ1-2; D is possibly TRBD1 (5 bases). V lost 6 bases to trimming and J lost 4 bases, with 15 bases between them. The germline V gene has CDR1 GTSNPN and CDR2 SVGIG (reference sequence). The CDR3 is 13 amino acids. CDR3 amino acids: CACRAGFSYGYTF. The CDR3 region has the DNA TGTGCCTGCAGGGCGGGGTTTTCCTATGGCTACACCTTC.

V usage is TRBV18 and J usage is TRBJ2-7, with 9 bases lining up with TRBD1. CDR1 and CDR2 (germline): KGHSH, LQKENI. The CDR3 spans 15 residues. The junction had 6 bases not matched to a gene; V was cut back by 3 bases and J by 3 bases. The CDR3 nucleotides read TGTGCCAGCTCACCTGGGACAGGGCCTAACTACGAGCAGTACTTC. Translated: CASSPGTGPNYEQYF.

The V call is TRBV5-6, the J call TRBJ1-1, with D perhaps matching TRBD1 (6 bases). The CDR3 consists of 14 residues. CDR1 and CDR2 (germline): SGHDT, YYEEEE. V was trimmed by 2 bases and J by 5 bases, leaving 13 bases between them. This chain's CDR3 is CASSLSGAGTEAFF. In nucleotides, the CDR3 is TGTGCCAGCAGCTTATCAGGGGCCGGGACTGAAGCTTTCTTT.

J is TRBJ2-1 and V is TRBV4-2, with D possibly TRBD2 on 7 matching bases. This CDR3 has 20 amino acids. CDR1 and CDR2 from the germline V gene are LGHNA and YNFKEQ. Trimming took off 2 bases at V and 1 base at J, with 24 bases between the two ends. DNA for the CDR3: TGTGCCAGCAGCCAACCCTCTGGCGGGGGCTCCCCTCCGTCCTACAATGAGCAGTTCTTC. Amino acids: CASSQPSGGGSPPSYNEQFF.

This clone was observed a single time. V is TRBV13 and J is TRBJ1-1; 7 bases align to TRBD1. Per the germline V gene, CDR1 is PRHDT and CDR2 is FYEKMQ (reference sequence). V dropped 5 bases and J dropped 1; count of bases not matched to a gene: 4. CDR3 size: 14 residues. In nucleotides, the CDR3 is TGTGCCAGCAGCATAAGACAGGGGAACACTGAAGCTTTCTTT. Encoded protein: CASSIRQGNTEAFF.

Remarks on this clone: This CDR3 is also generated by other DNA sequences in the sample. The chain recombines TRBV28 with TRBJ1-3, with unresolved D. V was clipped by 2 bases and J by 0 bases, with 8 bases between them. There are 15 residues in the CDR3. CDR1 and CDR2 (germline): MDHEN, SYDVKM. CDR3 in amino acids: CASSLIPSSGNTIYF. In nucleotides, the CDR3 is TGTGCCAGCAGTTTAATACCGAGCTCTGGAAACACCATATATTTT.

V is TRBV7-8 and J is TRBJ1-5, with D maybe TRBD1 (6 bases). Germline CDR1 SGHVS, CDR2 FQNEAQ. This CDR3 spans 13 amino acids. The V gene lost 7 bases and the J gene lost 3 bases, with 10 bases spanning the gap. In DNA form, the CDR3 reads TGTGCCAGCACTACAGGGTACAATCAGCCCCAGCATTTT. Translated: CASTTGYNQPQHF.

This rearrangement joins TRBV28 to TRBJ1-1; D is possibly TRBD1 (6 bases). Trimming cost V 4 bases and J 7 bases, with 16 bases left between them. Per germline, CDR1 MDHEN and CDR2 SYDVKM. This CDR3 has 14 amino acids. The CDR3 DNA is TGTGCCAGCAGTTCCACAGGGAAGGGGCTTGAAGCTTTCTTT. It yields the protein CASSSTGKGLEAFF.

This chain uses TRBV6-5 with TRBJ2-5; D perhaps matches TRBD1 (7 bases). Trimming took 4 bases from V and 0 from J, leaving 15 bases between them. CDR1 and CDR2 from the germline V gene are MNHEY and SVGAGI. There are 16 residues in the CDR3. The chain's CDR3 is CASSLRQGGHQETQYF. The CDR3 DNA reads TGTGCCAGCAGTTTGCGACAGGGAGGCCACCAAGAGACCCAGTACTTC.

The chain uses TRBV18 and TRBJ1-3; possibly TRBD1 for D (5 bases). V was pared by 5 bases and J by 0 bases, with 14 bases between. Germline CDR1 reads KGHSH; CDR2 reads LQKENI. The CDR3 has 16 amino acids. The CDR3 protein is CASSASQANSGNTIYF. As DNA, the CDR3 is TGTGCCAGCTCAGCCTCACAGGCCAACTCTGGAAACACCATATATTTT.

J is TRBJ1-6 and V is TRBV28, with 10 bases identical to TRBD1. From germline, CDR1 is MDHEN and CDR2 SYDVKM. CDR3 length: 16 residues. V was clipped by 2 bases and J by 10 bases; unmatched bases: 8. The CDR3 region is CASSLRAGQGTSPLHF. Here the CDR3 DNA reads TGTGCCAGCAGTTTACGTGCGGGACAGGGGACGTCACCCCTCCACTTT.